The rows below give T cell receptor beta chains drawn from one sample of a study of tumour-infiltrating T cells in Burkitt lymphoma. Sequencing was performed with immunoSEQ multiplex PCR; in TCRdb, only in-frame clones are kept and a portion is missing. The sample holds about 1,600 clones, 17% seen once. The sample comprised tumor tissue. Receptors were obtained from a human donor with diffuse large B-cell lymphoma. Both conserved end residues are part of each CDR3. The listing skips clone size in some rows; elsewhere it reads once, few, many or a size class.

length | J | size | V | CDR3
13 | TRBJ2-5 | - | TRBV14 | CASSQSGTSSQYF
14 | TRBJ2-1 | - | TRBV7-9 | CASTTQDPYNEQFF
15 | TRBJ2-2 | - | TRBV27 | CASSLQPTGNGELFF
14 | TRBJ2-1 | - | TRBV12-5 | CASQIGTPYNEQFF
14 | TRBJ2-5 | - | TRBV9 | CASSVGGEQETQYF
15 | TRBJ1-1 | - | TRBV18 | CASSPQTGMNTEAFF
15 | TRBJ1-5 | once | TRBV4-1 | CASSLDSYSNQPQHF
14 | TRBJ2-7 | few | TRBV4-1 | CASSQGGNSYEQYF
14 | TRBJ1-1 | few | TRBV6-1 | CASSERVIQAEAFF
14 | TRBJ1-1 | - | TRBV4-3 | CASSQDDRNTEAFF
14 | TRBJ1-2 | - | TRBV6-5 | CASSYTGANYGYTF
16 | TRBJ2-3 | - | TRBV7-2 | CASSLGHGGGTDTQYF
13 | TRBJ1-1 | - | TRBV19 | CASSIRENTEAFF
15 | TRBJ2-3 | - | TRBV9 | CASSDGVAGLDTQYF
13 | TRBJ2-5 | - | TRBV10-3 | CAISRDFQETQYF
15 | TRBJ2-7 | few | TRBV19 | CASRRGQGEAYEQYF
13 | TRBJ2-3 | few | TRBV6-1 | CASTPTGGDTQYF